There are many counts of the clone carrying this T cell receptor (beta chain). Antigen unknown. CDR1 is DFQATT and CDR2 is SNEGSKA in the germline V gene (reference sequence). The CDR3 has 14 amino acids. The V gene lost 3 bases and the J gene lost 5 bases, with 14 bases spanning the gap. TCRdb independently ran MiXCR on the 5' RACE reads; one entry per CDR3 protein. The table has 500,000 or so distinct CDR3 sequences, roughly an eighth seen once; the top ten hold around 0.98%. Healthy Caucasian donors formed the entire cohort. This sample is part of a study of identical twins. Study-level points and caveats: Models, which agreed with sharing between unrelated individuals, nonetheless underestimated the out-of-frame TCR alpha sharing seen in monozygotic twins.

These data also formed part of another study, on yellow fever vaccine responses in identical twins.

This sequence originates from a woman aged 18-29 years in good health. V gene TRBV20-1 combines with J gene TRBJ2-1; D is unclear. Sample: CD4+ T cells sorted from blood. This chain's CDR3 is CSASELQFNNEQFF. In DNA form, the CDR3 reads TGCAGTGCTAGTGAGCTGCAGTTTAACAATGAGCAGTTCTTC.